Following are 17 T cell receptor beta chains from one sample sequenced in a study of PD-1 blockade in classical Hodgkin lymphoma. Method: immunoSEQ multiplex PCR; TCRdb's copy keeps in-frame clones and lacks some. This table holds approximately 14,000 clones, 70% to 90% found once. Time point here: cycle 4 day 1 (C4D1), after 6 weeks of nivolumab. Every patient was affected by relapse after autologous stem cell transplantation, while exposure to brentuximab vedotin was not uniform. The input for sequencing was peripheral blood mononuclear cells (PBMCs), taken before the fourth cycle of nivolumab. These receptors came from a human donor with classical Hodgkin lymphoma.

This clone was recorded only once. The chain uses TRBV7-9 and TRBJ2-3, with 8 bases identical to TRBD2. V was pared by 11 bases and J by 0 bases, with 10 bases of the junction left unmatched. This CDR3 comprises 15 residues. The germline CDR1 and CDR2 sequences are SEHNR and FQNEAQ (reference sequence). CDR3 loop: CAGAGGPSSTDTQYF. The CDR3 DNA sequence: TGTGCCGGGGCGGGGGGCCCTTCTAGCACAGATACGCAGTATTTT.

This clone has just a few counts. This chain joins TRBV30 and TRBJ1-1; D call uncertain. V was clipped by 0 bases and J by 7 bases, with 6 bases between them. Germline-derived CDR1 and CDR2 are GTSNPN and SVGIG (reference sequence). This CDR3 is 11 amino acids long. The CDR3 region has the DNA TGTGCCTGGAGTGTAGATTTTGAAGCTTTCTTT. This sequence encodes CAWSVDFEAFF.

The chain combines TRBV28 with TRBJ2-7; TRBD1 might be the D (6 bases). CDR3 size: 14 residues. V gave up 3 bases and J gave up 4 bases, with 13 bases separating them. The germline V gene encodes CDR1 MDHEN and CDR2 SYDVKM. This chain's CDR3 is CASSFGRGEYEQYF. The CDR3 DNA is TGTGCCAGCAGTTTCGGCAGGGGTGAATACGAGCAGTACTTC.

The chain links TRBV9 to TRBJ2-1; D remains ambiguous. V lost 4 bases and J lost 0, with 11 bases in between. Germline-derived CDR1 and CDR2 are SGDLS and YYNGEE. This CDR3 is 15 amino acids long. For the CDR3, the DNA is TGTGCCAGCAGCCCCCATCTGAGCTCCTACAATGAGCAGTTCTTC. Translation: CASSPHLSSYNEQFF.

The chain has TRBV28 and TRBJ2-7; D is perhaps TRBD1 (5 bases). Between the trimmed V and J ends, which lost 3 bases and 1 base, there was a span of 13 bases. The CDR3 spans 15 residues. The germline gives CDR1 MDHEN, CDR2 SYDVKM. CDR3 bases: TGTGCCAGCAGTTTCCCCCTAGACAGTTCCTACGAGCAGTACTTC. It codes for CASSFPLDSSYEQYF. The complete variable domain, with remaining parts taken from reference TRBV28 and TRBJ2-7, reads DVKVTQSSRYLVKRTGEKVFLECVQDMDHENMFWYRQDPGLGLRLIYFSYDVKMKEKGDIPEGYSVSREKKERFSLILESASTNQTSMYLCASSFPLDSSYEQYFGPGTRLTVT.

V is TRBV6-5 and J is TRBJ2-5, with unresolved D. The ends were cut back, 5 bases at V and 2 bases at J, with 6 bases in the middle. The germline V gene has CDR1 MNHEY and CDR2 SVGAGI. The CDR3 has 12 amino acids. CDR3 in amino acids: CASSGTQETQYF. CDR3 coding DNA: TGTGCCAGCAGTGGTACTCAAGAGACCCAGTACTTC.

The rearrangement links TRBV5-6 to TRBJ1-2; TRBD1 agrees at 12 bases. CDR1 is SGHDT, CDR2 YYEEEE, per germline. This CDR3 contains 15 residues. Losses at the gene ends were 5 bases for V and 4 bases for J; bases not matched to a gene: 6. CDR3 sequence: CASSRPGQGAYGYTF. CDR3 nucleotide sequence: TGTGCCAGCAGTCGACCGGGACAGGGGGCCTATGGCTACACCTTC.

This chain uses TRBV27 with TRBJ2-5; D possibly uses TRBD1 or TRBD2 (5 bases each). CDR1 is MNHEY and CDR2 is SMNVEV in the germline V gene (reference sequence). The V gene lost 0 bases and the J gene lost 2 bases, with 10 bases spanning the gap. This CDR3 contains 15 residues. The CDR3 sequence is CASSLSGALQETQYF. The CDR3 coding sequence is TGTGCCAGCAGTTTATCCGGGGCACTACAAGAGACCCAGTACTTC.

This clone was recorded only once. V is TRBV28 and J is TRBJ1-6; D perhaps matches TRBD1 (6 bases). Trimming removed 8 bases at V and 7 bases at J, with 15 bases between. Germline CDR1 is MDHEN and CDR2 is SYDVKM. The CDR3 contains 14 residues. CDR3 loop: CASSPGRGNSPLHF. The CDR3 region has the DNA TGTGCCAGCTCCCCGGGGAGGGGGAATTCACCCCTCCACTTT.

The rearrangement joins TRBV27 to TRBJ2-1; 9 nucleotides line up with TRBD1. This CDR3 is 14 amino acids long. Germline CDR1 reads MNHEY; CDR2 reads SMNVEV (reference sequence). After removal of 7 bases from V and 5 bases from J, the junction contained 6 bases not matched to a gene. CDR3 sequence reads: CASTWDRENNEQFF. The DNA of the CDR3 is TGTGCCAGCACTTGGGACAGGGAAAACAATGAGCAGTTCTTC.

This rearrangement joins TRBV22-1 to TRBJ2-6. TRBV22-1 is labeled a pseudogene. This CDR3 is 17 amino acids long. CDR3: CPGRFSCEQSRANVLTF. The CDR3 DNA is TGTCCTGGGAGATTTAGTTGCGAACAAAGTCGGGCCAACGTCCTGACTTTC.

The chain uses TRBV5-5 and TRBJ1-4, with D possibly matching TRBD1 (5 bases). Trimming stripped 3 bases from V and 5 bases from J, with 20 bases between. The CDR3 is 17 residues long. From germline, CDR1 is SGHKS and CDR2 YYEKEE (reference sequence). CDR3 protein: CASSSENVGGVNEKLFF. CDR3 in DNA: TGTGCCAGCAGCTCGGAAAATGTTGGGGGGGTAAATGAAAAACTGTTTTTT.

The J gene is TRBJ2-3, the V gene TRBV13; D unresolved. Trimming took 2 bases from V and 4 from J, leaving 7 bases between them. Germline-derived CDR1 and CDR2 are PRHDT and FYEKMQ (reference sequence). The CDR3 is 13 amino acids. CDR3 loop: CASSLSVPDTQYF. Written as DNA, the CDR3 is TGTGCCAGCAGCTTATCAGTACCAGATACGCAGTATTTT.

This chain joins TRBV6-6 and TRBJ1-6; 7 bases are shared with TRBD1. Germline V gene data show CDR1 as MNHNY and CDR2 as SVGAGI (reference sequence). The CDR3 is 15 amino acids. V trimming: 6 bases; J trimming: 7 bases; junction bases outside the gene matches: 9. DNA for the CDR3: TGTGCCAGCAGGATAACAGGGGCGGGCAATTCACCCCTCCACTTT. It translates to CASRITGAGNSPLHF.

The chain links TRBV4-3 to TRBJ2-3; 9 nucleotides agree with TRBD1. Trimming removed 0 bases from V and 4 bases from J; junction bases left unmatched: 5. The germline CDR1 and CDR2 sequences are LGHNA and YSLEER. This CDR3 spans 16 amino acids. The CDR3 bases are TGCGCCAGCAGCCAAGATCTAGGACAGGGGCCAGATACGCAGTATTTT. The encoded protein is CASSQDLGQGPDTQYF.

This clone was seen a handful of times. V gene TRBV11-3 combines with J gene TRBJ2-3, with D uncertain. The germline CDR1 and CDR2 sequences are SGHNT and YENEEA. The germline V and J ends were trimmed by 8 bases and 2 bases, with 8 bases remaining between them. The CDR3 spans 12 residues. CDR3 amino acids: CASSQTTDTQYF. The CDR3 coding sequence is TGTGCCAGCTCGCAGACCACAGATACGCAGTATTTT.

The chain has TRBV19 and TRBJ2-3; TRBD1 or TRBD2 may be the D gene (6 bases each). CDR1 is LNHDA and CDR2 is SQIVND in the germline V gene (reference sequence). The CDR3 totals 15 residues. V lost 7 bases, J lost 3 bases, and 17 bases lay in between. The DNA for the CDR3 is TGTGCCAGTACCACCCCCACGGGGGCAACAGATACGCAGTATTTT. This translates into CASTTPTGATDTQYF.